This TCR beta chain derives from a study of B cell selection in AIRE deficiency. Conventional CD4 T cells were sorted as CD4+CD127+ cells. The length of the CDR3 is 15 residues. Germline CDR1 LNHDA, CDR2 SQIVND (reference sequence). Assay: immunoSEQ multiplex PCR; the TCRdb copy retains only in-frame clones and omits some. In the table there are fewer than 25,000 clones, 97% of which are singletons. About this clone: Mismatch with germline at one junction end may stem from a read error. This same CDR3 is encoded by further DNA sequences in the sample.

Sequenced sample: conventional CD4+ T cells sorted from PBMCs. The sequence was obtained from a human donor with AIRE deficiency. This chain uses TRBV19 with TRBJ1-2; D not resolved. The CDR3 reads CASSIGEGNYYGYTF. Written as DNA, the CDR3 is TGTGCCAGTAGTATAGGGGAGGGTAACTACTATGGCTATACCTTC.